One sample yielded the 13 T cell receptor beta chains listed below, sequenced in a study of graft-versus-host responses after intestinal transplantation (dated by TCRdb to the early 2020s). The library was produced with the immunoSEQ multiplex PCR assay. TCRdb obtained this table from immuneACCESS and retained in-frame rearrangements with V and J assigned. These tables miss some clones; where compared with another copy, unresolved V genes account for less than half of the shortfall, and the remainder is unexplained. This sample comprises under 95,000 clones, about 87% of them detected only once. The ten largest clones add up to 0.28% of the sample. The time point label, as the study defines it: cells obtained before transplantation from donor or recipient. Their antigen targets remain unknown. The specimen was unstimulated CD4+ T cells sorted from spleen or lymph node cells, collected before transplant. The origin of the receptors is a human donor who was the organ donor for an intestinal transplant.

This sequence joins TRBV18 and TRBJ2-3, with D possibly TRBD2 on 6 matching bases. The CDR3 loop spans 15 amino acids. Trimming removed 6 bases at V and 1 base at J, with 14 bases between. Per germline, CDR1 KGHSH and CDR2 LQKENI. The CDR3 DNA sequence: TGTGCCAGCTCGCCCTGGTCGGGGGGCACAGATACGCAGTATTTT. It codes for CASSPWSGGTDTQYF.

V gene TRBV28 combines with J gene TRBJ1-4; D not resolved. CDR3 length: 14 residues. The V gene lost 3 bases and the J gene lost 0 bases, with 5 bases spanning the gap. The germline V gene encodes CDR1 MDHEN and CDR2 SYDVKM. The CDR3 reads CASSLTTTNEKLFF. CDR3 sequence (DNA): TGTGCCAGCAGTTTGACAACAACTAATGAAAAACTGTTTTTT.

This clone was counted once. V is TRBV9 and J is TRBJ2-1; TRBD2 matches 8 bases. V trimming: 0 bases; J trimming: 7 bases; junction bases outside the gene matches: 15. CDR1 and CDR2 (germline): SGDLS, YYNGEE. The CDR3 is made up of 18 amino acids. CDR3 region: CASSVGGPGTSLGNEQFF. The CDR3 DNA reads as TGTGCCAGCAGCGTAGGAGGGCCGGGGACTAGTCTCGGGAATGAGCAGTTCTTC.

This sequence joins TRBV7-2 and TRBJ2-5, with D hard to call. V lost 4 bases and J lost 4, with 13 bases in between. Germline V gene sequence: CDR1 SGHTA, CDR2 FQGNSA. The CDR3 loop spans 14 amino acids. The CDR3 here is CASSSPELRETQYF. Written as DNA, the CDR3 is TGTGCCAGCAGCTCTCCGGAACTAAGAGAGACCCAGTACTTC.

V usage is TRBV10-3 and J usage is TRBJ1-1; the D gene is possibly TRBD1 (5 bases). The length of the CDR3 is 14 residues. Trimming pared 6 bases from V and 4 bases from J, leaving 15 bases between. Germline V gives CDR1 ENHRY, CDR2 SYGVKD. For the CDR3, the DNA is TGTGCCATCAGGAAACAGGAAGGACCCACTGAAGCTTTCTTT. This sequence encodes CAIRKQEGPTEAFF.

The chain has TRBV6-6 and TRBJ1-4; TRBD1 aligns across 8 bases. There are 13 residues in the CDR3. V shed 8 bases, J shed 8 bases, and the junction held 7 bases outside the gene matches. Germline V CDR1 and CDR2: MNHNY, SVGAGI (reference sequence). The CDR3 DNA follows: TGTGCCAGCTTGACAGGGGAGGAAGAAAAACTGTTTTTT. It specifies CASLTGEEEKLFF.

The V call is TRBV15, the J call TRBJ2-3, with 10 bases lining up with TRBD2. CDR3 length equals 19 residues. Germline V gene lookup returns CDR1 LNHNV and CDR2 YYDKDF (reference sequence). The J segment lost 2 bases and the V segment lost 5 bases, leaving 16 bases of the junction unmatched. The chain's CDR3 is CATSGLSGGNQGHTDTQYF. The CDR3 DNA is TGTGCCACCAGCGGACTTAGCGGGGGGAATCAAGGGCACACAGATACGCAGTATTTT.

In its sample, this clone was seen a few times. The V call is TRBV5-8, the J call TRBJ1-1; D unclear. The CDR3 runs 12 residues. V lost 4 bases and J lost 6, with 10 bases in between. In germline, CDR1 is SGHTS, CDR2 YDEGEE. CDR3 amino acids: CASSPLGSEAFF. For the CDR3, the DNA is TGTGCCAGCAGCCCTCTGGGCTCTGAAGCTTTCTTT.

The chain recombines TRBV6-5 with TRBJ2-5; the D gene is possibly TRBD1 (5 bases). The CDR3 runs 13 residues. Trimming cost V 2 bases and J 13 bases, with 17 bases left between them. Germline values: CDR1 MNHEY, CDR2 SVGAGI. The CDR3 DNA is TGTGCCAGCAGTTACGCCGCAGACAGTTTGGGGTACTTC. This gives the protein CASSYAADSLGYF.

Only a few counts were recorded for this clone. V and J are TRBV11-3 and TRBJ1-2; D is possibly TRBD1 (5 bases). This CDR3 spans 17 amino acids. The V gene's germline CDR1 is SGHNT and CDR2 YENEEA. Trimming removed 0 bases from V and 6 bases from J, with 20 bases in between. The CDR3 region is CASSLDTPIGGENGYTF. In nucleotides, the CDR3 is TGTGCCAGCAGCTTAGATACCCCGATTGGGGGGGAAAATGGCTACACCTTC.

V usage is TRBV28 and J usage is TRBJ2-5; 10 positions agree with TRBD2. The DNA end favors TRBJ2-7, so the J call may be wrong. CDR1 and CDR2 from the germline V gene are MDHEN and SYDVKM. The CDR3 extends over 16 amino acids. The CDR3 DNA reads TGTGCCACCTACGAGGCCGGGACTAGCGCCTCCTACGAGCAGTACTTC. Residues: CATYEAGTSASYEQYF.

This chain uses TRBV13 with TRBJ1-2, with D perhaps matching TRBD1 (6 bases). The CDR3 sequence is 14 residues long. CDR1 is PRHDT and CDR2 is FYEKMQ in the germline V gene (reference sequence). V was shortened by 5 bases and J by 4 bases, with 14 bases between the two germline ends. The CDR3: CASSTRTATYGYTF. The CDR3 DNA is TGTGCCAGCAGCACCCGGACAGCCACCTATGGCTACACCTTC.

This chain uses TRBV5-5 with TRBJ1-3; D is unclear. The CDR3 is made up of 16 amino acids. Between the trimmed V and J ends, which lost 2 bases and 0 bases, there was a span of 12 bases. Germline values: CDR1 SGHKS, CDR2 YYEKEE (reference sequence). The CDR3 DNA reads as TGTGCCAGCAGCTTAAGCCTTCCTCCCTCTGGAAACACCATATATTTT. Protein sequence: CASSLSLPPSGNTIYF.